Presented here are 29 T cell receptor beta chains from one specimen sequenced in a study of Graves' ophthalmopathy and Graves' hyperthyroidism. Amplifying from RNA transcripts, the study obtained TCR beta CDR3 regions. The first-round RT-PCR employed HTBI primers together with the Qiagen OneStep RT-PCR kit. A multiplex PCR was then performed as the second round. One entry per CDR3 protein results from TCRdb running MiXCR on the multiplex PCR reads. This sample has 650,000 to 900,000 distinct CDR3 sequences, with roughly 40% found just once. The sequenced sample consisted of peripheral blood. These receptors all come from an adult man with Graves' ophthalmopathy.

This clonotype was picked up many times. V is TRBV19 and J is TRBJ1-2; a weak D match, TRBD1 (5 bases). Trimming removed 4 bases from V and 0 bases from J, with 15 bases in between. This CDR3 comprises 16 residues. Germline loops: CDR1 LNHDA, CDR2 SQIVND (reference sequence). CDR3 nucleotide sequence: TGTGCCAGTAGTAACACCGGGACGGAAGCTAACTATGGCTACACCTTC. Protein: CASSNTGTEANYGYTF.

A few counts support this clonotype. The chain recombines TRBV5-1 with TRBJ2-7, with D tentatively TRBD1 or TRBD2 (6 bases each). Germline V gene lookup returns CDR1 SGHRS and CDR2 YFSETQ. The CDR3 contains 17 residues. V lost 0 bases to trimming and J lost 2 bases, with 18 bases between them. This chain's CDR3 is CASSLDLKWGAPYEQYF. The CDR3 DNA reads TGCGCCAGCAGCTTGGACCTCAAATGGGGGGCGCCCTACGAGCAGTACTTC.

In the case of this clonotype: An end of the junction differs from the germline gene, which may be a read error. The V call is TRBV10-3, the J call TRBJ2-5; a weak D match, TRBD2 (7 bases). The CDR3 runs to 16 residues. From germline, CDR1 is ENHRY and CDR2 SYGVKD. Here the CDR3 DNA reads TGTGCCAGCAGTGGCCTTCAGGGGTTGGGGGGGGAGACCCAGTACTTC. Amino acid sequence: CASSGLQGLGGETQYF.

Concerning this clonotype: This sequence may be a read error, since a much larger clone differs from it by one base. The chain has TRBV2 and TRBJ2-7; possible D gene TRBD2, 5 bases. The CDR3 runs to 14 residues. Looked up from germline, CDR1 is SNHLY and CDR2 is FYNNEI. The CDR3 here is CAISYMGESYEQYF. CDR3 in DNA: TGTGCCATCAGTTACATGGGAGAGTCCTACGAGCAGTACTTC.

V is TRBV12-3 or TRBV12-4 and J is TRBJ1-1; D gene uncertain. This CDR3 has 12 amino acids. Trimming took off 6 bases at V and 5 bases at J, with 10 bases between the two ends. CDR3 region: CASSPYGTEAFF. The CDR3 region has the DNA TGTGCCAGCAGCCCTTATGGGACTGAAGCTTTCTTT.

The chain links TRBV10-3 to TRBJ2-6, with 10 bases identical to TRBD1. The CDR3 contains 17 residues. Losses at the gene ends were 9 bases for V and 2 bases for J; bases not matched to a gene: 10. Looked up from germline, CDR1 is ENHRY and CDR2 is SYGVKD. As DNA, the CDR3 is TGTGCCATAAACAGGGGACAGGGGTGGGCTGGGGCCAACGTCCTGACTTTC. This sequence encodes CAINRGQGWAGANVLTF.

This clonotype was recorded a few times. The chain carries TRBV2 and TRBJ2-7; weak D call: TRBD2 (6 bases). The CDR3 has 15 amino acids. From germline, CDR1 is SNHLY and CDR2 FYNNEI. Trimming stripped 6 bases from V and 0 bases from J, with 15 bases between. The CDR3 sequence: CASSGLAGYSYEQYF. DNA of the CDR3: TGTGCCAGCAGCGGACTGGCGGGGTACTCCTACGAGCAGTACTTC.

This clonotype occurred a few times. This rearrangement joins TRBV6-6 to TRBJ1-4, with D unclear. CDR1 is MNHNY and CDR2 is SVGAGI in the germline V gene (reference sequence). Trimming shortened V by 7 bases and J by 5 bases, and 14 bases separated the two germline ends. This CDR3 has 14 amino acids. The CDR3 protein is CASKYGGPNEKLFF. The CDR3 DNA follows: TGTGCCAGCAAGTACGGTGGCCCAAATGAAAAACTGTTTTTT.

The rearrangement joins TRBV29-1 to TRBJ2-7; 14 bases match TRBD2. Germline V gene sequence: CDR1 SQVTM, CDR2 ANQGSEA. J lost 9 bases, V lost 7 bases, and 5 bases had no gene match. There are 12 residues in the CDR3. Here the CDR3 reads CSAGLAGERQYF. As DNA, the CDR3 is TGCAGCGCGGGACTAGCGGGGGAAAGGCAGTACTTC.

The J gene is TRBJ1-4, the V gene TRBV5-1, with 7 positions matching TRBD1. CDR3 length equals 15 residues. Germline lookup yields CDR1 SGHRS and CDR2 YFSETQ. The V gene end was trimmed by 0 bases and the J gene end by 5 bases; junction bases not matched to a gene: 4. The CDR3 DNA follows: TGCGCCAGCAGCTTGGGCCCCAGGGGGAATGAAAAACTGTTTTTT. Translating gives CASSLGPRGNEKLFF. The whole variable domain, remainder taken from reference TRBV5-1 and TRBJ1-4, is KAGVTQTPRYLIKTRGQQVTLSCSPISGHRSVSWYQQTPGQGLQFLFEYFSETQRNKGNFPGRFSGRQFSNSRSEMNVSTLELGDSALYLCASSLGPRGNEKLFFGSGTQLSVL.

This clonotype was observed a few times. The chain uses TRBV11-2 and TRBJ2-7; 8 bases match TRBD1. J was trimmed by 3 bases and V by 3 bases; bases with no gene match: 7. Germline CDR1 and CDR2: SGHAT and FQNNGV. The CDR3 sequence is 15 residues long. The CDR3 protein is CASSFGTGGGYEQYF. Here the CDR3 DNA reads TGTGCCAGCAGCTTTGGAACAGGGGGAGGCTACGAGCAGTACTTC. The full variable domain, in which reference TRBV11-2 and TRBJ2-7 provide the parts outside the CDR3, is EAGVAQSPRYKIIEKRQSVAFWCNPISGHATLYWYQQILGQGPKLLIQFQNNGVVDDSQLPKDRFSAERLKGVDSTLKIQPAKLEDSAVYLCASSFGTGGGYEQYFGPGTRLTVT.

The genes are TRBV7-9 and TRBJ1-5; D is unresolved. Germline loops: CDR1 SEHNR, CDR2 FQNEAQ (reference sequence). V lost 3 bases to trimming and J lost 1 base, with 7 bases between them. The CDR3 is 14 amino acids. The chain's CDR3 is CASSLLQSNQPQHF. CDR3 DNA sequence: TGTGCCAGCAGCTTGTTACAGAGCAATCAGCCCCAGCATTTT.

A few counts support this clonotype. The rearrangement links TRBV7-3 to TRBJ2-2; D call uncertain. CDR1 is SGHTA, CDR2 FQGTGA, per germline. Trimming shortened V by 1 base and J by 6 bases, and 6 bases separated the two germline ends. The CDR3 extends over 13 amino acids. Written as DNA, the CDR3 is TGTGCCAGCAGCTTAAGGGCGCCCGGGGAGCTGTTTTTT. Translated: CASSLRAPGELFF.

The chain links TRBV19 to TRBJ2-2; D ambiguous. The CDR3 has 14 residues. Trimming removed 6 bases at V and 0 bases at J, with 8 bases between. Germline V gene sequence: CDR1 LNHDA, CDR2 SQIVND (reference sequence). This CDR3 is CASRKLPNTGELFF. In DNA, the CDR3 is TGTGCCAGTAGGAAATTACCGAACACCGGGGAGCTGTTTTTT. Based on the CDR3 plus reference TRBV19 and TRBJ2-2, the full variable domain is DGGITQSPKYLFRKEGQNVTLSCEQNLNHDAMYWYRQDPGQGLRLIYYSQIVNDFQKGDIAEGYSVSREKKESFPLTVTSAQKNPTAFYLCASRKLPNTGELFFGEGSRLTVL.

On this clonotype itself: The conserved closing phenylalanine or tryptophan is absent in this CDR3, likely reflecting a read error. This rearrangement joins TRBV6-5 to TRBJ2-5, with a possible D match to TRBD2 (5 bases). The CDR3 runs 15 residues. Germline values: CDR1 MNHEY, CDR2 SVGAGI. The CDR3 region is CASSESYGLGETQYC. For the CDR3, the DNA is TGCGCCAGCAGTGAGTCGTACGGACTTGGGGAGACCCAGTACTGC.

This clonotype was seen a few times. The genes are TRBV20-1 and TRBJ1-3; no clear D. Germline values: CDR1 DFQATT, CDR2 SNEGSKA (reference sequence). Trimming stripped 6 bases from V and 1 base from J, with 13 bases between. CDR3 length: 14 amino acids. CDR3 DNA sequence: TGCAGTGCCCTCCGGGCCGAATCTGGAAACACCATATATTTT. As protein: CSALRAESGNTIYF.

The sample holds many counts of this clonotype. The chain uses TRBV2 and TRBJ2-5; D is uncertain. CDR3 length: 13 amino acids. Germline CDR1 and CDR2: SNHLY and FYNNEI. V was clipped by 1 base and J by 5 bases, with 8 bases between them. This chain's CDR3 is CASSEGAGETQYF. Written as DNA, the CDR3 is TGTGCCAGCAGTGAAGGGGCCGGGGAGACCCAGTACTTC.

Of note for this clonotype: Given a much more abundant clone one base away, this may be a read error. The chain employs TRBV29-1 and TRBJ1-4, with D possibly matching TRBD1 (6 bases). Germline CDR1 reads SQVTM; CDR2 reads ANQGSEA. The germline V and J ends were trimmed by 7 bases and 12 bases, with 9 bases remaining between them. The CDR3 length is 9 residues. The CDR3 nucleotides are TGCAGCGCTAAGGGGGAACTGTTTTTT. It codes for CSAKGELFF.

The sample holds a few counts of this clonotype. At one end, the junction sequence differs from germline, possibly due to a read error. The V gene is TRBV7-2, the J gene TRBJ2-7, with D uncertain. The CDR3 extends over 12 amino acids. Germline CDR1 reads SGHTA; CDR2 reads FQGNSA. CDR3 sequence reads: CASSIAYYEQYF. In DNA, the CDR3 is TGTGCCAGCAGCATAGCCTACTACGAGCAGTACTTC. Full variable domain (outside the CDR3, taken from reference TRBV7-2 and TRBJ2-7): GAGVSQSPSNKVTEKGKDVELRCDPISGHTALYWYRQSLGQGLEFLIYFQGNSAPDKSGLPSDRFSAERTGGSVSTLTIQRTQQEDSAVYLCASSIAYYEQYFGPGTRLTVT.

The V call is TRBV15, the J call TRBJ1-2; D may be TRBD1 (5 bases). The length of the CDR3 is 13 residues. V dropped 1 base and J dropped 8 bases, with 11 bases sitting between them. Germline-derived CDR1 and CDR2 are LNHNV and YYDKDF (reference sequence). CDR3: CATSRAQAHGYTF. The CDR3 DNA sequence: TGTGCCACCAGCAGAGCACAGGCCCACGGCTACACCTTC.

This clonotype was counted ten times or more. J is TRBJ1-2 and V is TRBV20-1; D remains unclear. Deletions cut 0 bases from V and 5 bases from J, with 7 bases between. CDR3 length: 12 residues. CDR1 is DFQATT and CDR2 is SNEGSKA in the germline V gene (reference sequence). CDR3 sequence (DNA): TGCAGTGCTAGAGATATAGGGTATGGCTACACCTTC. Its protein product is CSARDIGYGYTF.

This clonotype was counted between two and nine times. This chain uses TRBV7-9 with TRBJ1-2; 7 bases match TRBD1. V gave up 8 bases and J gave up 4 bases; unmatched junction bases: 16. Germline-derived CDR1 and CDR2 are SEHNR and FQNEAQ (reference sequence). CDR3 length: 16 amino acids. CDR3 sequence reads: CASSPRPTGDGYGYTF. The CDR3 DNA reads TGTGCCAGCTCACCGCGGCCTACAGGGGACGGCTATGGCTACACCTTC.

This clonotype was seen at least ten times. The genes are TRBV7-8 and TRBJ2-7; 7 positions match TRBD1. After removal of 1 base from V and 2 bases from J, the junction contained 2 bases not matched to a gene. The CDR3 extends over 14 amino acids. CDR1 is SGHVS and CDR2 is FQNEAQ in the germline V gene. The CDR3 protein is CASSLEGTAYEQYF. The CDR3 DNA reads as TGTGCCAGCAGCTTAGAGGGGACAGCCTACGAGCAGTACTTC.

For this clonotype: Relative to the germline gene, one junction end is altered; a read error may explain this. The chain carries TRBV7-3 and TRBJ2-7; 12 bases match TRBD1. CDR1 SGHTA and CDR2 FQGTGA come from the germline V gene. The CDR3 sequence is 15 residues long. The CDR3 DNA reads TGCGCCAGCAGCCAAGGGACAGGGGGCGGGAACGAGCAGTACTTC. It codes for CASSQGTGGGNEQYF. Supplemented by reference TRBV7-3 and TRBJ2-7, the full variable domain reads GAGVSQTPSNKVTEKGKYVELRCDPISGHTALYWYRQSLGQGPEFLIYFQGTGAADDSGLPNDRFFAVRPEGSVSTLKIQRTERGDSAVYLCASSQGTGGGNEQYFGPGTRLTVT.

For this clonotype: The junction and the germline gene differ at one end; a read error may be behind it. The V gene is TRBV10-2, the J gene TRBJ1-4; D is unclear. The CDR3 totals 15 residues. Germline lookup yields CDR1 WSHSY and CDR2 SAAADI. The CDR3 here is CASSQAPGSSEKLFF. The CDR3 DNA sequence: TGTGCCAGCAGCCAAGCTCCGGGGTCGAGTGAAAAACTGTTTTTT.

Many counts were recorded for this clonotype. The chain is built from TRBV9 and TRBJ1-1; 7 bases agree with TRBD1. The V and J ends lost 2 bases and 4 bases, in that order; junction bases with no gene match: 8. Germline V gene sequence: CDR1 SGDLS, CDR2 YYNGEE. The CDR3 runs to 15 residues. The CDR3 bases are TGTGCCAGCAGCGTGGCCCCACAGGGGTTCACTGAAGCTTTCTTT. Translating gives CASSVAPQGFTEAFF.

A word on this clonotype: At one end, the junction sequence differs from germline, possibly due to a read error. The rearrangement joins TRBV24-1 to TRBJ2-5; D possibly corresponds to TRBD2 (6 bases). Germline V gene data show CDR1 as KGHDR and CDR2 as SFDVKD. The CDR3 length is 15 residues. CDR3 bases: TGTGCCAGCAGTATGGACGGGACCCGGGGGGAGACCCAGTACTTC. It yields the protein CASSMDGTRGETQYF.

The sample holds one count of this clonotype. The J gene is TRBJ2-7, the V gene TRBV6-1; D is unresolved. Germline CDR1 reads MNHNS; CDR2 reads SASEGT. The CDR3 has 12 amino acids. V lost 11 bases, J lost 3 bases, and 14 bases lay in between. The CDR3 reads CAGGRQSYEQYF. CDR3 coding DNA: TGTGCCGGTGGACGGCAAAGCTACGAGCAGTACTTC.

This clonotype was picked up a small number of times. The chain joins TRBV24-1 to TRBJ2-2; possible D gene TRBD1, 6 bases. In germline, CDR1 is KGHDR, CDR2 SFDVKD. The length of the CDR3 is 18 residues. Trimming left V 5 bases short and J 1 base short, with 19 bases between. The CDR3: CATSVTQGIRRNTGELFF. The CDR3 DNA follows: TGTGCCACCAGTGTCACACAGGGAATTCGGCGGAACACCGGGGAGCTGTTTTTT.